One and the same sample provided the 13 T cell receptor beta chains below, sequenced in a study of cytomegalovirus exposure and HLA in healthy donors. Clones were read by immunoSEQ multiplex PCR, and TCRdb kept only the in-frame ones, dropping some. The sample includes more than 65,000 clones, roughly 95% of them seen just once. The source material was PBMCs. All receptors come from a woman aged 18-30 years in good health and CMV-seronegative.

A single count supports this clone. J is TRBJ2-3 and V is TRBV7-9, with D possibly being TRBD2 (5 bases). V was clipped by 1 base and J by 1 base, with 15 bases between them. Germline V gives CDR1 SEHNR, CDR2 FQNEAQ (reference sequence). The CDR3 contains 17 residues. CDR3 coding DNA: TGTGCCAGCAGCTTAGGTGGGAGTGCGGCGGGCACAGATACGCAGTATTTT. It is translated as CASSLGGSAAGTDTQYF.

The V gene is TRBV15, the J gene TRBJ2-1; possibly TRBD1 for D (5 bases). Germline V gene data show CDR1 as LNHNV and CDR2 as YYDKDF (reference sequence). Between the trimmed V and J ends, which lost 0 bases and 8 bases, there was a span of 17 bases. The CDR3 runs 16 residues. The CDR3 DNA is TGTGCCACCAGCAGAGAAGGGTTCCAGGGAAAAGATGAGCAGTTCTTC. Its translation is CATSREGFQGKDEQFF.

In its sample, this clone was seen once. The CDR3 DNA follows: TGTGCCAGCAGTTTAATGGGGACAGCATATTCCTACGAGCAGTACTTC. Its protein product is CASSLMGTAYSYEQYF. The chain uses TRBV27 and TRBJ2-7; the match to TRBD1 covers 7 bases. With V trimmed by 2 bases and J by 1 base, 8 bases remained unmatched. CDR1 is MNHEY and CDR2 is SMNVEV in the germline V gene (reference sequence). The CDR3 totals 16 residues.

The chain couples TRBV18 to TRBJ1-1; a weak D match, TRBD1 (6 bases). Germline loops: CDR1 KGHSH, CDR2 LQKENI. The V and J ends lost 2 bases and 2 bases respectively, with 12 bases between them. This CDR3 has 15 residues. The CDR3 DNA is TGTGCCAGCTCACCATGGGGGACAACTAACACTGAAGCTTTCTTT. Protein: CASSPWGTTNTEAFF.

The chain uses TRBV7-2 and TRBJ2-7, with a weak D call TRBD1 (7 bases). The V gene lost 5 bases and the J gene lost 7 bases, with 12 bases spanning the gap. Germline-derived CDR1 and CDR2 are SGHTA and FQGNSA. This CDR3 spans 12 amino acids. DNA of the CDR3: TGTGCCAGCAGCCAGGGGGGCGATGAGCAGTACTTC. This codes for CASSQGGDEQYF.

This chain uses TRBV4-1 with TRBJ1-5, with 7 nucleotides matching TRBD1. Germline V gene lookup returns CDR1 MGHRA and CDR2 YSYEKL. The CDR3 extends over 15 amino acids. V lost 1 base and J lost 4; bases outside the gene matches: 4. CDR3 bases: TGCGCCAGCAGCCAAGGGGGGGACAGAAATCAGCCCCAGCATTTT. The encoded protein is CASSQGGDRNQPQHF.

The V and J genes are TRBV11-2 and TRBJ2-1; TRBD2 agrees at 9 bases. With V trimmed by 2 bases and J by 6 bases, 11 bases remained unmatched. Germline CDR1 is SGHAT and CDR2 is FQNNGV. The CDR3 runs to 17 residues. This chain's CDR3 is CASSLSSGTSKINEQFF. DNA of the CDR3: TGTGCCAGCAGCTTATCGTCCGGGACTAGCAAAATCAATGAGCAGTTCTTC. Looking up the rest from reference TRBV11-2 and TRBJ2-1 gives the full variable domain: EAGVAQSPRYKIIEKRQSVAFWCNPISGHATLYWYQQILGQGPKLLIQFQNNGVVDDSQLPKDRFSAERLKGVDSTLKIQPAKLEDSAVYLCASSLSSGTSKINEQFFGPGTRLTVL.

The gene calls are TRBV4-1 and TRBJ2-1; maybe TRBD2 (6 bases). In germline, CDR1 is MGHRA, CDR2 YSYEKL. Trimming left V 4 bases short and J 1 base short, with 17 bases between. This CDR3 is built from 17 residues. CDR3: CASSRTPGDSSYNEQFF. CDR3 coding DNA: TGCGCCAGCAGCCGGACTCCTGGGGACTCATCCTACAATGAGCAGTTCTTC.

CDR3 sequence reads: CASSLREGLGDEQFF. The CDR3 DNA is TGTGCCAGCAGTTTACGCGAGGGATTAGGCGATGAGCAGTTCTTC. The chain couples TRBV28 to TRBJ2-1; TRBD2 is a possible D gene (5 bases). V lost 2 bases and J 8 bases, leaving 16 bases between the germline ends. The CDR3 covers 15 residues. The V gene's germline CDR1 is MDHEN and CDR2 SYDVKM.

The chain couples TRBV30 to TRBJ2-5, with 9 bases fitting TRBD2. V gave up 0 bases and J gave up 1 base; unmatched junction bases: 3. This CDR3 spans 15 amino acids. Per the germline V gene, CDR1 is GTSNPN and CDR2 is SVGIG (reference sequence). As DNA, the CDR3 is TGTGCCTGGAGTGTCCTAGCGGGACCCCAAGAGACCCAGTACTTC. Protein sequence: CAWSVLAGPQETQYF.

This chain uses TRBV5-1 with TRBJ1-1; no firm D call. CDR1 is SGHRS and CDR2 is YFSETQ in the germline V gene. V lost 1 base and J lost 5, with 9 bases in between. This CDR3 contains 13 residues. CDR3 in DNA: TGCGCCAGCAGCTTGAGAGTGACTACTGAAGCTTTCTTT. It encodes CASSLRVTTEAFF.

A single count supports this clone. The V and J genes are TRBV5-4 and TRBJ1-2, with D maybe TRBD1 (6 bases). The length of the CDR3 is 15 residues. Germline assignment: CDR1 SGHNT and CDR2 YYREEE (reference sequence). The ends were cut back, 1 base at V and 8 bases at J, with 18 bases in the middle. This CDR3 reads CASSLPHRQAEGYTF. The CDR3, as DNA: TGTGCCAGCAGCTTGCCTCATCGACAGGCCGAAGGCTACACCTTC.

The rearrangement uses TRBV27 and TRBJ1-5; D not certain. CDR1 and CDR2 (germline): MNHEY, SMNVEV (reference sequence). V gave up 2 bases and J gave up 7 bases, with 12 bases separating them. CDR3 length equals 14 residues. As DNA, the CDR3 is TGTGCCAGCAGTTTACCCGGTAGAGGGCAGCCCCAGCATTTT. This sequence encodes CASSLPGRGQPQHF.